This T cell receptor beta chain was obtained from a study of regulatory T cells in long-lasting Graves disease. General study findings and limits: TRBV28 was favored in persistent disease, as were TRBJ1-2 and TRBJ2-5. Shared public clonotypes totalled 2,741 in persistent patients, compared with about 930 in new patients.

CDR3 regions were amplified by Arm-PCR using iRepertoire HTBI primers to build TCR beta libraries. TCRdb reprocessed the multiplex PCR reads via MiXCR and lists one record per CDR3 protein. The repertoire holds hundreds of thousands of distinct CDR3 sequences, with 15% to 19% as singletons. This clonotype showed up many times. Antigen unknown. Germline CDR1 is SGHRS and CDR2 is YFSETQ. Trimming took off 1 base at V and 7 bases at J, with 14 bases between the two ends. There are 14 residues in the CDR3. Time point noted: newly diagnosed GD, antithyroid drugs for less than 3 months. PBMCs provided the RNA from which the TCR library was made.

Sequenced here: peripheral blood mononuclear cells (PBMCs), sampled at new diagnosis, from a patient treated with antithyroid drugs. The sequence derives from a female donor with Graves disease. V gene TRBV5-1 combines with J gene TRBJ1-2; weak D call: TRBD1 (5 bases). CDR3 loop: CASSLRRDRVGYTF. Here the CDR3 DNA reads TGCGCCAGCAGCTTGCGCAGGGATAGGGTTGGCTACACCTTC. Looking up the rest from reference TRBV5-1 and TRBJ1-2 gives the full variable domain: KAGVTQTPRYLIKTRGQQVTLSCSPISGHRSVSWYQQTPGQGLQFLFEYFSETQRNKGNFPGRFSGRQFSNSRSEMNVSTLELGDSALYLCASSLRRDRVGYTFGSGTRLTVV.